The next 15 T cell receptor beta chains were all read from a single sample in a study of PD-L1 blockade in urothelial cancer. Time point given: pretreatment peripheral blood. Measured with immunoSEQ multiplex PCR; TCRdb has only the in-frame clones, and not every one. The sample shows some 65,000 clones, under 90% of them seen only once. The starting material was PBMCs, obtained around atezolizumab (anti-PD-L1) treatment. The receptors come from a man between 65 and 79 years old with urothelial cancer.

The CDR3 loop is CASSPWTASNYGYTF. CDR3 sequence (DNA): TGTGCCAGCAGTCCCTGGACAGCTTCTAACTATGGCTACACCTTC. This rearrangement joins TRBV6-6 to TRBJ1-2; D may be TRBD1 (6 bases). The CDR3 has 15 residues. Trimming took off 5 bases at V and 0 bases at J, with 13 bases between the two ends. Germline V gives CDR1 MNHNY, CDR2 SVGAGI (reference sequence).

The chain has TRBV7-9 and TRBJ2-7, with a tentative D call TRBD2 (6 bases). Trimming removed 2 bases at V and 1 base at J, with 6 bases between. The CDR3 spans 13 residues. Germline values: CDR1 SEHNR, CDR2 FQNEAQ (reference sequence). CDR3 bases: TGTGCCAGCAGCTTACGGGGGTCCTACGAGCAGTACTTC. This codes for CASSLRGSYEQYF.

J is TRBJ2-3 and V is TRBV5-1; 11 positions match TRBD2. This CDR3 spans 15 amino acids. From germline, CDR1 is SGHRS and CDR2 YFSETQ. J was trimmed by 2 bases and V by 7 bases; bases with no gene match: 6. The CDR3, as DNA: TGCGCCAGCGGCGGGACTAGCGGAAACACAGATACGCAGTATTTT. Protein: CASGGTSGNTDTQYF.

V and J are TRBV4-1 and TRBJ2-4; D not resolved. This CDR3 has 15 residues. Trimming took 0 bases from V and 0 from J, leaving 6 bases between them. Germline V gene lookup returns CDR1 MGHRA and CDR2 YSYEKL. Here the CDR3 reads CASSQDSLAKNIQYF. CDR3 coding DNA: TGCGCCAGCAGCCAAGATTCATTAGCCAAAAACATTCAGTACTTC.

The rearrangement links TRBV29-1 to TRBJ1-1; TRBD1 matches at 10 bases. The CDR3 has 11 amino acids. Germline loops: CDR1 SQVTM, CDR2 ANQGSEA. The ends lost 6 bases at V and 6 bases at J; junction bases unmatched: 1. The DNA of the CDR3 is TGCAGCGTAGGACAGGGGGCTGAAGCTTTCTTT. Its translation: CSVGQGAEAFF.

The V and J genes are TRBV4-2 and TRBJ2-7, with 9 positions matching TRBD1. There are 15 residues in the CDR3. Germline V gives CDR1 LGHNA, CDR2 YNFKEQ. Losses at the gene ends were 3 bases for V and 3 bases for J; bases not matched to a gene: 6. The CDR3 loop is CASSQRPGQGYEQYF. CDR3 DNA: TGTGCCAGCAGCCAGCGTCCGGGACAGGGCTACGAGCAGTACTTC.

This clone turned up a few times. The J gene is TRBJ2-1, the V gene TRBV5-1, with 8 bases fitting TRBD2. Per the germline V gene, CDR1 is SGHRS and CDR2 is YFSETQ. The CDR3 sequence is 15 residues long. Unmatched junction bases numbered 3, after V lost 0 bases and J lost 4 bases. The CDR3 region is CASSLGTSSYNEQFF. The CDR3 region has the DNA TGCGCCAGCAGCTTGGGGACTAGCTCATACAATGAGCAGTTCTTC.

V and J are TRBV29-1 and TRBJ2-5, with D tentatively TRBD2 (5 bases). The CDR3 contains 13 residues. From germline, CDR1 is SQVTM and CDR2 ANQGSEA. Trimming cost V 3 bases and J 5 bases, with 13 bases left between them. The CDR3 loop is CSVDPGSGETQYF. CDR3 sequence (DNA): TGCAGCGTTGACCCGGGGTCGGGGGAGACCCAGTACTTC.

In the case of this clone: Other DNA sequences from this sample encode an identical CDR3 as well. The rearrangement links TRBV7-2 to TRBJ2-7; a weak D match, TRBD1 (6 bases). This CDR3 has 14 residues. CDR1 and CDR2 (germline): SGHTA, FQGNSA. V lost 3 bases, J lost 1 base, and 10 bases lay in between. The CDR3 sequence: CASSFRTASYEQYF. The CDR3 DNA is TGTGCCAGCAGCTTTAGGACAGCGTCCTACGAGCAGTACTTC. Combining the CDR3 with reference TRBV7-2 and TRBJ2-7 gives the whole variable domain GAGVSQSPSNKVTEKGKDVELRCDPISGHTALYWYRQSLGQGLEFLIYFQGNSAPDKSGLPSDRFSAERTGGSVSTLTIQRTQQEDSAVYLCASSFRTASYEQYFGPGTRLTVT.

With regard to this clone: Other DNA sequences in the sample encode the same CDR3. This chain links TRBV7-2 with TRBJ1-1; a weak D match, TRBD1 (5 bases). The CDR3 contains 13 residues. Germline CDR1 SGHTA, CDR2 FQGNSA. The V and J ends lost 5 bases and 1 base respectively, with 8 bases between them. The CDR3 loop reads CASSLTENTEAFF. Here the CDR3 DNA reads TGTGCCAGCAGCCTGACAGAGAACACTGAAGCTTTCTTT.

The genes are TRBV6-6 and TRBJ1-5; D might be TRBD1 (6 bases). The CDR3 is made up of 15 amino acids. V was clipped by 2 bases and J by 2 bases, with 10 bases between them. Germline V lookup: CDR1 MNHNY, CDR2 SVGAGI (reference sequence). CDR3 nucleotide sequence: TGTGCCAGCAGTTACGGGGGCTCGGGCAATCAGCCCCAGCATTTT. It encodes CASSYGGSGNQPQHF.

The table lists this clone with a few counts. This chain connects TRBV4-1 to TRBJ2-2, with a weak D call TRBD1 (6 bases). Trimming took 2 bases from V and 3 from J, leaving 10 bases between them. Per the germline V gene, CDR1 is MGHRA and CDR2 is YSYEKL. CDR3 length equals 15 residues. CDR3 sequence reads: CASSQSPGDTGELFF. In DNA form, the CDR3 reads TGCGCCAGCAGCCAATCGCCAGGGGACACCGGGGAGCTGTTTTTT.

There are a few counts of this clone. The chain links TRBV6-6 to TRBJ2-2, with D perhaps TRBD1 (5 bases). Per the germline V gene, CDR1 is MNHNY and CDR2 is SVGAGI (reference sequence). CDR3 size: 16 residues. V dropped 6 bases and J dropped 7 bases, with 21 bases sitting between them. CDR3 DNA sequence: TGTGCCAGCAGCTCATTCGGTTCACCAAGGGGCGGGGAGCTGTTTTTT. Translating gives CASSSFGSPRGGELFF.

This sequence joins TRBV7-6 and TRBJ2-2, with TRBD1 identical over 8 bases. V was pared by 5 bases and J by 4 bases, with 6 bases of the junction left unmatched. CDR1 is SGHVS, CDR2 FNYEAQ, per germline. CDR3 length equals 15 residues. The CDR3 protein is CASSLWTGITGELFF. For the CDR3, the DNA is TGTGCCAGCAGCCTGTGGACAGGGATCACCGGGGAGCTGTTTTTT.

This sequence joins TRBV5-1 and TRBJ2-7; 7 bases match TRBD2. The ends lost 4 bases at V and 5 bases at J; junction bases unmatched: 9. The CDR3 totals 14 residues. Germline CDR1 SGHRS, CDR2 YFSETQ. The CDR3, as DNA: TGCGCCAGCAGCCCGACGGGGGGTTCCAACGAGCAGTACTTC. Protein: CASSPTGGSNEQYF.